The clone carrying this T cell receptor beta chain was recorded once. Its antigen is as yet unknown. These data originate in a study of OX40 agonist ivuxolimab in advanced cancers. For the study at large: Six ivuxolimab dose levels, 0.01 to 10 mg/kg, were given intravenously every 2 weeks. Subjects had a mean age of roughly 60 years, with a range of roughly 23 to 80; less than 90% were male.

CDR3 length equals 13 residues. From germline, CDR1 is SGHAT and CDR2 FQNNGV. Findings of the study overall: Still undetermined is the antigen specificity of the expanded peripheral T cells.

Sequenced by immunoSEQ multiplex PCR; TCRdb stores in-frame clones only, minus some. The repertoire holds roughly 90,000 clones, roughly 89% seen once, with approximately 8.4% in the top ten. This receptor was taken from an adult with an advanced solid tumor such as melanoma, head and neck, liver or kidney cancer. The sequencing here drew on CD4+ or CD8+ T cells sorted from blood, taken in a trial of the OX40 agonist ivuxolimab. The J gene is TRBJ2-5, the V gene TRBV11-2; D not certain. The J call is doubtful: the DNA matches TRBJ2-7 better. The CDR3 nucleotides are TGTGCCAGCAGCCCCGGGCCCAAATACGAGCAGTACTTC. It specifies CASSPGPKYEQYF.